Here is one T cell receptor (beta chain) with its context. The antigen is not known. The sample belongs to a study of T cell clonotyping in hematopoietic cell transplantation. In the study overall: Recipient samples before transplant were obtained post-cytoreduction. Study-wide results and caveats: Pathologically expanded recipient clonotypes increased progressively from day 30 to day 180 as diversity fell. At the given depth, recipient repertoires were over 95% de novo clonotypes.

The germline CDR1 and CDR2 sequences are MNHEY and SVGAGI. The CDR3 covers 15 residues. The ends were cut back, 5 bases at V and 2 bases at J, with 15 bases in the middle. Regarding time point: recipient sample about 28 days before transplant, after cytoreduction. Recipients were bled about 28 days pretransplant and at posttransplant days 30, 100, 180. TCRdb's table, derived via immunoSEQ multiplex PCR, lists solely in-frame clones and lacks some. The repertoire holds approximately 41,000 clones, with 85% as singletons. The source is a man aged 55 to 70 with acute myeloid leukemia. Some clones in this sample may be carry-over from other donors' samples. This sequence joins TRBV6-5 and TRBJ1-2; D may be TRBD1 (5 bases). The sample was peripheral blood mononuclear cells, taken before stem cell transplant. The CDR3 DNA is TGTGCCAGCAGTGGACGGGGACCGTTCAACTATGGCTACACCTTC. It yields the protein CASSGRGPFNYGYTF.